The rows below give T cell receptor beta chains drawn from one sample of a study of cytomegalovirus exposure and HLA in healthy donors. The table came from immunoSEQ multiplex PCR; TCRdb's copy has only in-frame clones and leaves some out. The top ten clones hold about 2.6% of a sample with approximately 130,000 clones, roughly three fifths of them seen once. Material: PBMCs. Receptors were obtained from a woman between 40 and 55 years old in good health and CMV-seronegative. Both conserved end residues are part of each CDR3. The D gene is left open where the match is weak. Rows give clone size only sometimes, using once, few, many, or a class for an expanded clone.

D,V,size,J,CDR3,DNA
TRBD1,TRBV13,-,TRBJ2-3,CASSIRDRGLTDTQYF,TGTGCCAGCAGCATCCGGGACAGGGGGCTCACAGATACGCAGTATTTT
-,TRBV18,few,TRBJ2-2,CASSPRGGELFF,TGTGCCAGCTCACCCCGGGGCGGGGAGCTGTTTTTT
TRBD1,TRBV5-4,-,TRBJ1-3,CASSLDRTGYGNTIYF,TGTGCCAGCAGCTTGGATAGGACAGGGTACGGAAACACCATATATTTT
-,TRBV18,-,TRBJ1-2,CASSPPSQGVYGYTF,TGTGCCAGCTCACCACCGTCGCAGGGCGTCTATGGCTACACCTTC
-,TRBV5-1,-,TRBJ1-1,CASSLVRQGITEAFF,TGCGCCAGCAGCTTGGTACGCCAGGGGATCACTGAAGCTTTCTTT
-,TRBV12-2,few,TRBJ2-3,CASRLKGGILRLPNGTQYF,TGTGCAAGTCGCTTAAAGGGGGGGATTTTGAGACTGCCTAATGGTACGCAGTATTTT
TRBD1,TRBV30,-,TRBJ1-1,CAWDDRDDLNTEAFF,TGTGCCTGGGATGACAGGGATGATTTGAACACTGAAGCTTTCTTT
TRBD1,TRBV7-6,-,TRBJ1-1,CASSPRQGLNTEAFF,TGTGCCAGCAGCCCGAGACAGGGATTGAACACTGAAGCTTTCTTT
TRBD1,TRBV29-1,-,TRBJ2-7,CSVRQGGVEQYF,TGCAGCGTTCGACAGGGTGGAGTCGAGCAGTACTTC
TRBD1,TRBV7-2,-,TRBJ1-1,CASRPTGLSTEAFF,TGTGCCAGCAGGCCGACAGGGTTATCTACTGAAGCTTTCTTT